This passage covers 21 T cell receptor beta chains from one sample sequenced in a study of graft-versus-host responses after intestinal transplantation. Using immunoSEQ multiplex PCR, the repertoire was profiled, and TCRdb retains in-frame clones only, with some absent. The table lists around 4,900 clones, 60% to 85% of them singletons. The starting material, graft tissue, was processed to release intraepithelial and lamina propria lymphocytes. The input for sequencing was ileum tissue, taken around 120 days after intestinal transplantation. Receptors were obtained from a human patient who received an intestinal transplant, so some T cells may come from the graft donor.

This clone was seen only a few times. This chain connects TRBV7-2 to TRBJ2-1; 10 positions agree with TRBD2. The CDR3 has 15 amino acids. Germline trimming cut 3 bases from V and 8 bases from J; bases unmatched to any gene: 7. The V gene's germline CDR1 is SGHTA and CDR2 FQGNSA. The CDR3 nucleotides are TGTGCCAGCAGCTTGTCTAGCGGGAGTATCTATGAGCAGTTCTTC. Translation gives CASSLSSGSIYEQFF.

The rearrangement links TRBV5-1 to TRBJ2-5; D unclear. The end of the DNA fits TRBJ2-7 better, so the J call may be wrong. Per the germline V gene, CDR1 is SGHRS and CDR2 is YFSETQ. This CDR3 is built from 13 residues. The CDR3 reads CASSPPRVHEQYF. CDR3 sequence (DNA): TGCGCCAGCAGCCCCCCTCGAGTTCACGAGCAGTACTTC.

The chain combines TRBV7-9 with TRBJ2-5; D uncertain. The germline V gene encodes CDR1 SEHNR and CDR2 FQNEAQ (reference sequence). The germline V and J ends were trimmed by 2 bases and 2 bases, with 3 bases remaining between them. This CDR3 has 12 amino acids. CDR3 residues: CASSLQQETQYF. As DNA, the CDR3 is TGTGCCAGCAGCTTACAACAAGAGACCCAGTACTTC.

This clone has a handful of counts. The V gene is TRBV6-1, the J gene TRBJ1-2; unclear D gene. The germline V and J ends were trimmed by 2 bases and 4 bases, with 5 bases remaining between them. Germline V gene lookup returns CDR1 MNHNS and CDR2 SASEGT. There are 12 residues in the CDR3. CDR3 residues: CASSELAYGYTF. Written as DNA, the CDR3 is TGTGCCAGCAGTGAATTGGCCTATGGCTACACCTTC.

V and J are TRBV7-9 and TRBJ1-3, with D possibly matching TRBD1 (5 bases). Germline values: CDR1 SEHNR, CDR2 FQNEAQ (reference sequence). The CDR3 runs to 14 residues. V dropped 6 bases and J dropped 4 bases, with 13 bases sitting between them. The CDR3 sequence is CASSPPRVGNTIYF. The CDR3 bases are TGTGCCAGCAGTCCCCCCAGGGTCGGAAACACCATATATTTT.

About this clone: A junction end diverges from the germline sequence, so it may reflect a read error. The CDR3: CASSSLTETDGCTF. The DNA for the CDR3 is TGTGCCAGCAGCTCCCTTACAGAGACCGATGGCTGCACCTTC. This sequence joins TRBV7-9 and TRBJ1-2; no firm D call. CDR3 length: 14 residues. CDR1 SEHNR and CDR2 FQNEAQ come from the germline V gene (reference sequence).

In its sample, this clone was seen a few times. The CDR3 DNA reads as TGCGCCAGCAGCCGAATCAGATACACACCCGAAGCTTTCTTT. Amino acid sequence: CASSRIRYTPEAFF. J is TRBJ1-1 and V is TRBV4-1; no clear D gene. The V gene lost 4 bases and the J gene lost 8 bases, with 17 bases spanning the gap. In germline, CDR1 is MGHRA, CDR2 YSYEKL. The CDR3 runs to 14 residues.

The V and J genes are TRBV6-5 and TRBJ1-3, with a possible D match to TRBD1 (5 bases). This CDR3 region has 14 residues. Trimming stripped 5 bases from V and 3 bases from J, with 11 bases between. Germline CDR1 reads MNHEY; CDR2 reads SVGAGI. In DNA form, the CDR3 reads TGTGCCAGCAGTCCCTTTAGGGGTGGAAACACCATATATTTT. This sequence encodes CASSPFRGGNTIYF.

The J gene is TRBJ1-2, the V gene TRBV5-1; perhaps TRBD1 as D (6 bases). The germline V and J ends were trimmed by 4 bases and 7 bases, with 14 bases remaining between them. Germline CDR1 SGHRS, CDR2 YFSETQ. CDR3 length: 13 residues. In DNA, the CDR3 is TGCGCCAGCAGCCCCGAAGGACAGAGTGGCTACACCTTC. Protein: CASSPEGQSGYTF.

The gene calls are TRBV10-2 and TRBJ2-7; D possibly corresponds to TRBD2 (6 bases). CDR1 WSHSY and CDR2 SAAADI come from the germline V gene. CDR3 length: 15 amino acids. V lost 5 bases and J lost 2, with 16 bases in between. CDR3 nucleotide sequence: TGCGCCAGCAGTCCCTATCCGGGGACTCCCTACGAGCAGTACTTC. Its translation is CASSPYPGTPYEQYF.

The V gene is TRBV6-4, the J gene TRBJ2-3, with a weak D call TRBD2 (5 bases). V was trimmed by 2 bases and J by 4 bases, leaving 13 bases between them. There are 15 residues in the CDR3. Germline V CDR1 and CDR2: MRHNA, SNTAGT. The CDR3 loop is CASSDRLSGPDTQYF. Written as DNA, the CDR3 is TGTGCCAGCAGTGACCGCCTGAGCGGCCCAGATACGCAGTATTTT.

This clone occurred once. CDR3 bases: TGTGCCAGCAGTGAGGGGGCGAACACTGAAGCTTTCTTT. This translates into CASSEGANTEAFF. The rearrangement joins TRBV6-4 to TRBJ1-1; a possible D gene is TRBD1 (6 bases). The CDR3 runs to 13 residues. The ends were cut back, 3 bases at V and 1 base at J, with 6 bases in the middle. In germline, CDR1 is MRHNA, CDR2 SNTAGT.

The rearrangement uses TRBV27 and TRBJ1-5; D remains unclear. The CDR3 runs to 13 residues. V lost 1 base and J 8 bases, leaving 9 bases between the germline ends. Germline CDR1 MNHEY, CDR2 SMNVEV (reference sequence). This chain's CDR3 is CASSLWEGEPQHF. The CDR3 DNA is TGTGCCAGCAGTTTATGGGAGGGAGAGCCCCAGCATTTT.

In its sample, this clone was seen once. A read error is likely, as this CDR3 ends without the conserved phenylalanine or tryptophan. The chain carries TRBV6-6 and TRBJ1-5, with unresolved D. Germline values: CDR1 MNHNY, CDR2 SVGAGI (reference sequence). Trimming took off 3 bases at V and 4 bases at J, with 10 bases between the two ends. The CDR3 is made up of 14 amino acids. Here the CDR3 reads CASSYEEGNQPQHL. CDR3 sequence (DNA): TGTGCCAGCAGTTATGAAGAGGGAAATCAGCCCCAGCATCTT.

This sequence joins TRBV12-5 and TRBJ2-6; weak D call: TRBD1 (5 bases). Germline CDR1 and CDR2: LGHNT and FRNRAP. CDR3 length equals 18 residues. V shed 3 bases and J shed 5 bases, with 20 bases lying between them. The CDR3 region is CASGFPPAGQSRANVLTF. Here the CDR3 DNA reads TGTGCTAGTGGTTTTCCTCCTGCAGGACAAAGTCGGGCCAACGTCCTGACTTTC.

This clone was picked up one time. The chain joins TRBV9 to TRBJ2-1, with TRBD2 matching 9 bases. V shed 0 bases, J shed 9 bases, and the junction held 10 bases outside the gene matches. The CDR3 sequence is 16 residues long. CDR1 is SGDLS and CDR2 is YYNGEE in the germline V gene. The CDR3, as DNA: TGTGCCAGCAGCGTAGGTCTTACTAGCGGGTTAGTTGAGCAGTTCTTC. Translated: CASSVGLTSGLVEQFF. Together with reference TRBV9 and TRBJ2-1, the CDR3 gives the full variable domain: DSGVTQTPKHLITATGQRVTLRCSPRSGDLSVYWYQQSLDQGLQFLIQYYNGEERAKGNILERFSAQQFPDLHSELNLSSLELGDSALYFCASSVGLTSGLVEQFFGPGTRLTVL.

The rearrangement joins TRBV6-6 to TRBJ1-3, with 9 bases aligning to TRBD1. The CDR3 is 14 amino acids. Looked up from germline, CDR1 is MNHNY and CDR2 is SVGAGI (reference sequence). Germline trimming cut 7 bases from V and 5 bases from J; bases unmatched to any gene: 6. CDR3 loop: CASNPGQGRNTIYF. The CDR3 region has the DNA TGTGCCAGCAATCCGGGACAGGGTAGAAACACCATATATTTT.

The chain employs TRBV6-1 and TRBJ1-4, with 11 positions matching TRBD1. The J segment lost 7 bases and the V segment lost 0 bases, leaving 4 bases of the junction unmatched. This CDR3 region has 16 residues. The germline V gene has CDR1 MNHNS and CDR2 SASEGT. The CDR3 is CASSEAPGQGAEKLFF. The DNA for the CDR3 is TGTGCCAGCAGTGAAGCCCCTGGACAGGGGGCTGAAAAACTGTTTTTT.

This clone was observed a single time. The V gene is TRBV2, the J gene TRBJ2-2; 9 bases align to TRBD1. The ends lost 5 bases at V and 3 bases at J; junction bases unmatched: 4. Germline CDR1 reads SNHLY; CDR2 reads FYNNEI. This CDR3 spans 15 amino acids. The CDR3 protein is CASSRQGEDTGELFF. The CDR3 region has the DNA TGTGCCAGCAGTAGACAGGGGGAGGACACCGGGGAGCTGTTTTTT. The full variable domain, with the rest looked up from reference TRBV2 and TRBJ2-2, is EPEVTQTPSHQVTQMGQEVILRCVPISNHLYFYWYRQILGQKVEFLVSFYNNEISEKSEIFDDQFSVERPDGSNFTLKIRSTKLEDSAMYFCASSRQGEDTGELFFGEGSRLTVL.

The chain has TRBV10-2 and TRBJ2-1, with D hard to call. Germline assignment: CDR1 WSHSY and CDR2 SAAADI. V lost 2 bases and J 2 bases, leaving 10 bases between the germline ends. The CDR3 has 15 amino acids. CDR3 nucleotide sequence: TGCGCCAGCAGTGAGAGACTGAACCCCTACAATGAGCAGTTCTTC. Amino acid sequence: CASSERLNPYNEQFF.

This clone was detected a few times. This CDR3 is CASSPGPFTDTQYF. The DNA for the CDR3 is TGTGCCAGCAGCCCCGGACCATTCACAGATACGCAGTATTTT. V is TRBV7-7 and J is TRBJ2-3; unclear D gene. V was cut by 5 bases and J by 2 bases, with 11 bases left in between. This CDR3 region has 14 residues. From germline, CDR1 is SSHAT and CDR2 FNYEAQ (reference sequence).